The source of this T cell receptor (beta chain) is a study of CD8 T cells in Susac syndrome. cDNA came from approximately 0.5 to 1 ug RNA primed by random hexamers. TCRdb processed the immunoSEQ multiplex PCR reads anew with MiXCR; each CDR3 protein has one entry. Among a few hundred thousand distinct CDR3 sequences listed, roughly 96% were seen once. This CDR3 is 13 amino acids long. The V end was cut by 1 base, the J end by 4 bases, with 7 bases between. Those who served as multiple sclerosis controls were treatment-naive patients with stable or active relapsing-remitting disease. This rearrangement joins TRBV12-3 or TRBV12-4 to TRBJ1-1; D unresolved. The source of this sequence is a human donor with multiple sclerosis. The specimen was CD4+ T cells from PBMCs. DNA of the CDR3: TGTGCCAGCAGTTTAGGAAGGTTCACTGAAGCTTTCTTT. This translates into CASSLGRFTEAFF.